The present T cell receptor beta chain was sequenced within a study of T cell repertoires in cytomegalovirus infection. Of note for this clonotype: As yet, its antigen is unknown.

TCRdb used MiXCR to reprocess the reads, holding one entry per CDR3 protein. Of about 160,000 distinct CDR3 sequences listed, about a fifth were seen once; the top ten hold around a quarter. Study-level results: Cumulative frequency of public TCR beta families picked out carriers of CMV plus the relevant HLA. Dominant in the ex vivo response were TCR beta clonotypes restricted by HLA-C and specific for CMV.

This clonotype was obtained from a human donor in good health (CMV status not recorded). Some clones in this sample may be carry-over from other donors' samples. This specimen was CD8+ T cells from cultured PBMCs, taken from culture after CMV antigen stimulation.

The DNA for the CDR3 is TGTGCCAGCAGCGGCTACAGCAAGACTAACTATGGCTACACCTTC. It codes for CASSGYSKTNYGYTF. The V call is TRBV7-9, the J call TRBJ1-2; D call uncertain. The CDR3 consists of 15 residues. Germline V lookup: CDR1 SEHNR, CDR2 FQNEAQ (reference sequence). V lost 5 bases, J lost 0 bases, and 13 bases lay in between.